This T cell receptor beta chain was sequenced in a study of T cell repertoires in cytomegalovirus infection. At the level of the study: Public TCR beta signatures indicated both CMV infection and matching HLA type. Study-wide results and caveats: Clonotype analysis showed dominance of the ex vivo response by HLA-C-restricted CMV-specific TCR beta clonotypes. Summed public TCR beta family frequency identified CMV carriers bearing the relevant HLA.

V lost 10 bases and J 12 bases, leaving 6 bases between the germline ends. Per germline, CDR1 KGHDR and CDR2 SFDVKD. The CDR3 length is 8 residues. A single record per CDR3 protein comes from TCRdb applying MiXCR to the reads. The table shows 350,000 to 550,000 distinct CDR3 sequences, with under 40% occurring only once. This clonotype was counted only a few times. The antigen is undetermined. Material: PBMCs. The TCR originated in a human donor in good health (CMV status not recorded). Some clones in this sample may be carry-over from other donors' samples. The gene calls are TRBV24-1 and TRBJ1-5, with no clear D. Here the CDR3 DNA reads TGTGCCACTCCAAACCAGCATTTT. This gives the protein CATPNQHF.